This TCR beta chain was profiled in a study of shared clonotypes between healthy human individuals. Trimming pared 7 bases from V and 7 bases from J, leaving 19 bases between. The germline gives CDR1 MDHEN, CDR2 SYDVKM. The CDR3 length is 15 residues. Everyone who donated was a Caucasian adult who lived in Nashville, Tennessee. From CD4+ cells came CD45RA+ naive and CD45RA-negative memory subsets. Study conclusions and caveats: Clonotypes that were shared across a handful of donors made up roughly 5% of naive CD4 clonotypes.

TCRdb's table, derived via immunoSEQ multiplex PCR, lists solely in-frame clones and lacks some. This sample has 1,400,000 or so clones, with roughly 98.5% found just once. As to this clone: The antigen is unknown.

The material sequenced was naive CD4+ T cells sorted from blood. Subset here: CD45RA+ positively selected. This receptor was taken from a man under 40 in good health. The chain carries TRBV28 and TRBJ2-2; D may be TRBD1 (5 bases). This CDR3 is CASTPGQGHLGELFF. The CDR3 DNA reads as TGTGCCAGCACCCCAGGGCAGGGTCATCTCGGGGAGCTGTTTTTT.